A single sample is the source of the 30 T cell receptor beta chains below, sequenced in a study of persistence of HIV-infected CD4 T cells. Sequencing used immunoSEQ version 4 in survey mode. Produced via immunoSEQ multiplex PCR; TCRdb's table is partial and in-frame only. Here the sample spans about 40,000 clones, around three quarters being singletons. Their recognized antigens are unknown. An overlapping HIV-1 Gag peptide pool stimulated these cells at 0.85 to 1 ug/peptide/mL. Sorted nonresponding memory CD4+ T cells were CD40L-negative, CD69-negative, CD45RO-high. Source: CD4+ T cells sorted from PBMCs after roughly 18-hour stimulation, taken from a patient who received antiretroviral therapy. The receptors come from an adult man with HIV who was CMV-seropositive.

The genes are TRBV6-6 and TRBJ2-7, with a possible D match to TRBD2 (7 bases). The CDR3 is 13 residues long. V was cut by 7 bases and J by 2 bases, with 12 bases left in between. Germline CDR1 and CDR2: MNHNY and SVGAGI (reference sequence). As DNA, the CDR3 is TGTGCCAGCAACATCGGGGGGCCCTACGAGCAGTACTTC. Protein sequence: CASNIGGPYEQYF.

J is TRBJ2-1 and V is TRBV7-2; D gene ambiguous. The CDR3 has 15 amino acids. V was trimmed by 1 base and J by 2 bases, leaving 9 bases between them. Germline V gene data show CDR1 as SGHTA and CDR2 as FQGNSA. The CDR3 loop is CASSLVVGPYNEQFF. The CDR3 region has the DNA TGTGCCAGCAGCTTAGTGGTAGGACCCTACAATGAGCAGTTCTTC.

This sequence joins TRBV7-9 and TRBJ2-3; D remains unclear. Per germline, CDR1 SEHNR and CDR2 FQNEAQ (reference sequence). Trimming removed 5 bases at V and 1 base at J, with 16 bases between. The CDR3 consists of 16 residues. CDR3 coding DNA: TGTGCCAGCAGCCCACCGGTCTTTCGGCGCACAGATACGCAGTATTTT. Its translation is CASSPPVFRRTDTQYF.

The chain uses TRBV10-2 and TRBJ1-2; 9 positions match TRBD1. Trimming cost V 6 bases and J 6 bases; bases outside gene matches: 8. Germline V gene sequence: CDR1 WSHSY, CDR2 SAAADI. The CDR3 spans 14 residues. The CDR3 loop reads CASSAQGAGDGYTF. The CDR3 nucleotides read TGCGCCAGCAGCGCACAGGGGGCCGGCGATGGCTACACCTTC.

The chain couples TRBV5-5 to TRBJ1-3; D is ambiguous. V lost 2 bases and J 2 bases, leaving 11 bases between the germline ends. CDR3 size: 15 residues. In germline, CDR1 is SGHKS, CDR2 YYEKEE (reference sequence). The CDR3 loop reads CASSLLSSAGNTIYF. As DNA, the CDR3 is TGTGCCAGCAGCTTACTTTCGTCAGCTGGAAACACCATATATTTT.

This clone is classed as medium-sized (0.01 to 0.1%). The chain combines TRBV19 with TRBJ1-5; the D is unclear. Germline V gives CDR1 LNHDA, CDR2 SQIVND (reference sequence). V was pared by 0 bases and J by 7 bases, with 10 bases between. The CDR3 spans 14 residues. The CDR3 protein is CASSIDKSTQPQHF. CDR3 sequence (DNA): TGTGCCAGTAGTATAGATAAGTCTACGCAGCCCCAGCATTTT. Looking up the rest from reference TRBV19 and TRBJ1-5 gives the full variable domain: DGGITQSPKYLFRKEGQNVTLSCEQNLNHDAMYWYRQDPGQGLRLIYYSQIVNDFQKGDIAEGYSVSREKKESFPLTVTSAQKNPTAFYLCASSIDKSTQPQHFGDGTRLSIL.

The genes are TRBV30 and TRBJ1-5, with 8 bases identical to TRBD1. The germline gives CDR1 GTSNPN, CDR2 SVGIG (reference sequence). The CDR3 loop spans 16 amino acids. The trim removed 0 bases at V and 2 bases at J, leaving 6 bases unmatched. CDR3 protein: CAWSVDRGYGNQPQHF. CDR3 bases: TGTGCCTGGAGTGTCGACAGGGGCTATGGCAATCAGCCCCAGCATTTT.

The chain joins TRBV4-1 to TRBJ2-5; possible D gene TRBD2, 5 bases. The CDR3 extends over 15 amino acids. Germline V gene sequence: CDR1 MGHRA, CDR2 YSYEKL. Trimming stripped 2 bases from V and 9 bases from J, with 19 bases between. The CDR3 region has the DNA TGCGCCAGCAGCCAATACAGAGCCGGGGAAACGGCCCAGTACTTC. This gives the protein CASSQYRAGETAQYF.

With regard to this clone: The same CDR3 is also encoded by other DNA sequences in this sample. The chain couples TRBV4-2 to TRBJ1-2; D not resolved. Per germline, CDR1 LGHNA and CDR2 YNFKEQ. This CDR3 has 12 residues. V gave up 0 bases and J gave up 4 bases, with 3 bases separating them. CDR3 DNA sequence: TGTGCCAGCAGCCAAGATCGCTATGGCTACACCTTC. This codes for CASSQDRYGYTF.

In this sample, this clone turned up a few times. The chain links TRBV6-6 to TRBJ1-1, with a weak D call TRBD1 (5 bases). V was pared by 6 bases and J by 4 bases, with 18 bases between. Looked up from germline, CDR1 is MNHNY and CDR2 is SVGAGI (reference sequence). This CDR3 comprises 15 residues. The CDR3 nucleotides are TGTGCCAGCAGCCCCTATACGGGGGTGGGCACTGAAGCTTTCTTT. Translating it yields CASSPYTGVGTEAFF.

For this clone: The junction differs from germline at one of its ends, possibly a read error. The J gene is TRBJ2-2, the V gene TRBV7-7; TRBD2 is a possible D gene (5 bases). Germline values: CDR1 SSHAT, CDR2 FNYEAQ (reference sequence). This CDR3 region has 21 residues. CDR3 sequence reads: CASSLAPGVYFSGSYTGELFF. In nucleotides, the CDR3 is TGTGCTAGCAGCTTAGCGCCAGGAGTCTACTTCAGTGGCTCGTACACCGGGGAGCTGTTTTTT.

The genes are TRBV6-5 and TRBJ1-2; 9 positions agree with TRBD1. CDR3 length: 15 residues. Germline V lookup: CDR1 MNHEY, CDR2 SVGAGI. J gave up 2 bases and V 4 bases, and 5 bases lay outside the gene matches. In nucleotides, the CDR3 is TGTGCCAGCAGTTTTGGACAGGGGATAAACTATGGCTACACCTTC. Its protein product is CASSFGQGINYGYTF.

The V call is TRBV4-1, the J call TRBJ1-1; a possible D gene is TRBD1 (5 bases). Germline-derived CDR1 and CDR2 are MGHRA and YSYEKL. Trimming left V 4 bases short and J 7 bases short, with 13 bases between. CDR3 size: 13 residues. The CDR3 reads CASSRDRESEAFF. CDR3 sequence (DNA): TGCGCCAGCAGCCGGGACCGGGAGAGTGAAGCTTTCTTT.

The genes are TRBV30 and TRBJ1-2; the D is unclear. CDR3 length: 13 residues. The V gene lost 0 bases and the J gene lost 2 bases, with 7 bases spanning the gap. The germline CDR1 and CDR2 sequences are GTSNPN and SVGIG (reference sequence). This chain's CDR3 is CAWSVRQNYGYTF. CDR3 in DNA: TGTGCCTGGAGTGTGAGGCAGAACTATGGCTACACCTTC.

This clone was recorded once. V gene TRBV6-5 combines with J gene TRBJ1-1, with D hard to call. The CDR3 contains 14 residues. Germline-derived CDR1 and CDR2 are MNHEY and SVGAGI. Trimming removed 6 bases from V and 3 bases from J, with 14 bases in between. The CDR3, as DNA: TGTGCCAGCAGATCGGGCCAAAAGGACACTGAAGCTTTCTTT. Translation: CASRSGQKDTEAFF.

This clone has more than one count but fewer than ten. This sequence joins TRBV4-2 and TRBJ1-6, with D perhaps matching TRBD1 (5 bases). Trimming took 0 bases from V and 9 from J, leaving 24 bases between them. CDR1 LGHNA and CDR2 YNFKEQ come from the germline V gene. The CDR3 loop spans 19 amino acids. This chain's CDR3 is CASSQELAGTYSGVSPLHF. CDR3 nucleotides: TGTGCCAGCAGCCAAGAGTTGGCCGGGACCTATAGTGGGGTTTCACCCCTCCACTTT.

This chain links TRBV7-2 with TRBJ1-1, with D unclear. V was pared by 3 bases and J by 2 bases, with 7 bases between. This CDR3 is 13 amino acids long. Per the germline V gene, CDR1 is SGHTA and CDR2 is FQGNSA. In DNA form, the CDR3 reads TGTGCCAGCAGCTTCGCCTTTAACACTGAAGCTTTCTTT. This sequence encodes CASSFAFNTEAFF.

The CDR3 DNA follows: TGTGCCAGCAGCCCAGACAGGGGGGCCTCACCCCTCCACTTT. Amino acids: CASSPDRGASPLHF. The J gene is TRBJ1-6, the V gene TRBV6-5, with TRBD1 identical over 9 bases. V gave up 6 bases and J gave up 10 bases; unmatched junction bases: 7. The CDR3 has 14 amino acids. Germline V lookup: CDR1 MNHEY, CDR2 SVGAGI.

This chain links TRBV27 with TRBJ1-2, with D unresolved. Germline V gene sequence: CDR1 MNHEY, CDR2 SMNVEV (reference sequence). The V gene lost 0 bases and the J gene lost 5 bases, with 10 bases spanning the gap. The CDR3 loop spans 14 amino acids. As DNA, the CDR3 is TGTGCCAGCAGTTTATCGCAAGGGCGGTATGGCTACACCTTC. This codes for CASSLSQGRYGYTF.

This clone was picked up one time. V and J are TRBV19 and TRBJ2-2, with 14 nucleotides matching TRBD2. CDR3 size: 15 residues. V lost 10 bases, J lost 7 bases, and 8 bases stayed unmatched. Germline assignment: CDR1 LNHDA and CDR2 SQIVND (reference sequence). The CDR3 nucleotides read TGTGCCATAAGCTCCGGGACTAGCGGGGGCGGGGAGCTGTTTTTT. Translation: CAISSGTSGGGELFF.

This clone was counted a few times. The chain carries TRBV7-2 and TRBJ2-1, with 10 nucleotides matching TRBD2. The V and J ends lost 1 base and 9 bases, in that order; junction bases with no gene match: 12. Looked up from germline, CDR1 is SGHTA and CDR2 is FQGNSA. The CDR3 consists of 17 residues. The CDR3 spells CASSLVSGRAGSGEQFF. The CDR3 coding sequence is TGTGCCAGCAGCTTAGTAAGCGGGAGGGCCGGTTCCGGTGAGCAGTTCTTC.

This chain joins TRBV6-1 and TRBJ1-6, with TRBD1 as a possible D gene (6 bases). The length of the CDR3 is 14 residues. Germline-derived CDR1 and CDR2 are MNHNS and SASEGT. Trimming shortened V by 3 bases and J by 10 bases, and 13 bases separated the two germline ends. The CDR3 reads CASSENPRGSPLHF. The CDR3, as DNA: TGTGCCAGCAGTGAGAATCCAAGGGGGTCACCCCTCCACTTT.

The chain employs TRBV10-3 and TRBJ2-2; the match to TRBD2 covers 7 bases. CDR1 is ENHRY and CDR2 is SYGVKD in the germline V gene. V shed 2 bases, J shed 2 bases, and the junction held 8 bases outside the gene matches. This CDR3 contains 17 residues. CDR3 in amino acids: CAISETSALTNTGELFF. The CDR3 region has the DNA TGTGCCATCAGTGAGACTAGCGCCCTCACAAACACCGGGGAGCTGTTTTTT.

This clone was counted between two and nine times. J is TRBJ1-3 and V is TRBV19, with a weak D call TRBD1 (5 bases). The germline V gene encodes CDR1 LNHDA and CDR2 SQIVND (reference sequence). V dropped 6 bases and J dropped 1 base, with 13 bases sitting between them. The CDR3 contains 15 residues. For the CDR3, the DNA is TGTGCCAGTAGCCTCCGGGGGGAGTCTGGAAACACCATATATTTT. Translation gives CASSLRGESGNTIYF.

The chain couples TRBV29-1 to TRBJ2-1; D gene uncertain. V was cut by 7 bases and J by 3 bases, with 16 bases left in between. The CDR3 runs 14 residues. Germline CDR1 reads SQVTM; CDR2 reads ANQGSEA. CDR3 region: CSASLGSIYNEQFF. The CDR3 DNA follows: TGCAGCGCCTCCCTGGGCAGTATCTACAATGAGCAGTTCTTC.

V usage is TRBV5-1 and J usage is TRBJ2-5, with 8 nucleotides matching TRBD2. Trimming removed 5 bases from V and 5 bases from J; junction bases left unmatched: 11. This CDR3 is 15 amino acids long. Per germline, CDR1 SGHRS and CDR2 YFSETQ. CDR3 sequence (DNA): TGCGCCAGCAGACCCCGTAGCGGGACGGGGGAGACCCAGTACTTC. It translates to CASRPRSGTGETQYF. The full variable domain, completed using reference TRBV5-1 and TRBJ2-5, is KAGVTQTPRYLIKTRGQQVTLSCSPISGHRSVSWYQQTPGQGLQFLFEYFSETQRNKGNFPGRFSGRQFSNSRSEMNVSTLELGDSALYLCASRPRSGTGETQYFGPGTRLLVL.

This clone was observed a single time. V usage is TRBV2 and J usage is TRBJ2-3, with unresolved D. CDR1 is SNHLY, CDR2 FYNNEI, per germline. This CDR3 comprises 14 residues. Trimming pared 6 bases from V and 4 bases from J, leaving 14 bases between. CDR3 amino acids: CASSETPLADTQYF. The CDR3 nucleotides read TGTGCCAGCAGCGAGACCCCGCTAGCAGATACGCAGTATTTT.

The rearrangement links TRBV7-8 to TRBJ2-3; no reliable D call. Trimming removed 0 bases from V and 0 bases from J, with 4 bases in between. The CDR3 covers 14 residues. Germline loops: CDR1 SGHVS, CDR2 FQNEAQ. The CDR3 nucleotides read TGTGCCAGCAGCTTAGCGTGGAGCACAGATACGCAGTATTTT. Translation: CASSLAWSTDTQYF. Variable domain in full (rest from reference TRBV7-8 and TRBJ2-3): GAGVSQSPRYKVAKRGQDVALRCDPISGHVSLFWYQQALGQGPEFLTYFQNEAQLDKSGLPSDRFFAERPEGSVSTLKIQRTQQEDSAVYLCASSLAWSTDTQYFGPGTRLTVL.

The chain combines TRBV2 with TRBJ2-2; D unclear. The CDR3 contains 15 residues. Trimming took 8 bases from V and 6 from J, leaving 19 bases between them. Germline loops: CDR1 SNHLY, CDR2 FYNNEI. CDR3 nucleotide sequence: TGTGCCAGCCGCCGACCCGGCAGAGACTCCGGGGAGCTGTTTTTT. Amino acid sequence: CASRRPGRDSGELFF.

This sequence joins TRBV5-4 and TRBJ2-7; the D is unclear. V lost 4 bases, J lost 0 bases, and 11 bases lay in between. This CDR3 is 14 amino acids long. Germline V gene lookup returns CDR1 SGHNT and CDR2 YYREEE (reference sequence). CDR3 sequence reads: CASSRPTVSYEQYF. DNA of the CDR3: TGTGCCAGCAGCCGCCCGACCGTCTCCTACGAGCAGTACTTC.